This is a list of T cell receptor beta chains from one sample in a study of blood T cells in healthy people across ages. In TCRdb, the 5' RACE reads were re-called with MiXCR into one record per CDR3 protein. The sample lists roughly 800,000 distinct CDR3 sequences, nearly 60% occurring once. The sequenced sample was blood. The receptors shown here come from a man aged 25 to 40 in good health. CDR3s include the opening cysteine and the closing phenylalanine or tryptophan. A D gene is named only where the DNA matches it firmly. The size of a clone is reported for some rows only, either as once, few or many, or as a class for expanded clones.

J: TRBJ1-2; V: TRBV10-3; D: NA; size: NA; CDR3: CAISEGSGYTF; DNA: TGTGCCATCAGTGAGGGTTCTGGCTACACCTTC
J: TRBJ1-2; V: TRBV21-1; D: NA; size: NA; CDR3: CASSKGAPGYGYTF; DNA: TGTGCCAGCAGCAAAGGGGCACCCGGCTATGGCTACACCTTC
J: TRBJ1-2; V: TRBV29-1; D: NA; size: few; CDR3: CSVEGIGLSQGWDGYTF; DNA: TGCAGCGTTGAGGGGATAGGTCTCTCACAGGGATGGGATGGCTACACCTTC
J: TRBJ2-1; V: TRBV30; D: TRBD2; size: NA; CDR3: CAWSLPGLAYNEQFF; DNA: TGTGCCTGGAGTCTCCCGGGACTAGCCTACAATGAGCAGTTCTTC
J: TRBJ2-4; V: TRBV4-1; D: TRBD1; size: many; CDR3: CASSQVGLQDRQGKNIQYF; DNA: TGCGCCAGCAGCCAAGTAGGGCTACAGGACCGACAGGGCAAAAACATTCAGTACTTC
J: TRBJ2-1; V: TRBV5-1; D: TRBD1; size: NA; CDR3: CASSRRTTGVHNEQFF; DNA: TGCGCCAGCAGCCGACGAACGACAGGGGTTCACAATGAGCAGTTCTTC
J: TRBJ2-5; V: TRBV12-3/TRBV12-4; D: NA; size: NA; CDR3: CASNTGTEETQYF; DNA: TGTGCCAGCAATACCGGGACTGAAGAGACCCAGTACTTC
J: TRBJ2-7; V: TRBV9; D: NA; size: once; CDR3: CASSPRLSVGDPEQYF; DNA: TGTGCCAGCAGCCCCCGGCTATCAGTAGGGGACCCCGAGCAGTACTTC
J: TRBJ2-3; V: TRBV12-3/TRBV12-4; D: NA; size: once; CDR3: CASSLKAGSSDTQYF; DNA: TGTGCCAGCAGTTTAAAGGCGGGTTCGTCCGATACGCAGTATTTT
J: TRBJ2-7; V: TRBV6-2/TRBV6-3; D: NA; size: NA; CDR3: CASSSAFTYEQYF; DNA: TGTGCCAGCAGTTCGGCCTTTACCTACGAGCAGTACTTC
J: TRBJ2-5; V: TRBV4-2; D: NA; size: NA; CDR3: CASSQGIETQYF; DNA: TGTGCCAGCAGCCAAGGGATAGAGACCCAGTACTTC
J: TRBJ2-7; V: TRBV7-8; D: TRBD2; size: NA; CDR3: CASSSRLAGLPEQYF; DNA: TGTGCCAGCAGCTCGAGACTAGCGGGACTTCCCGAGCAGTACTTC
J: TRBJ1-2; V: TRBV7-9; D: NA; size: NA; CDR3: CASSFPLQDNGYTF; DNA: TGTGCCAGCAGCTTCCCCCTACAGGATAATGGCTACACCTTC
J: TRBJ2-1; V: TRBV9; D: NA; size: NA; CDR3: CASSVAIGEQFF; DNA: TGTGCCAGCAGCGTAGCTATCGGTGAGCAGTTCTTC
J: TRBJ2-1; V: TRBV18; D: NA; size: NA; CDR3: CASSQGTGDSYNEQFF; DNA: TGTGCCAGCTCACAGGGTACGGGGGATTCCTACAATGAGCAGTTCTTC
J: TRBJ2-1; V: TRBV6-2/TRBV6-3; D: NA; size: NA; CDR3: CASSPLHGEQFF; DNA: TGTGCCAGCAGCCCGCTACATGGTGAGCAGTTCTTC
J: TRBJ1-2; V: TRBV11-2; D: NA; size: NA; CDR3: CASTVSGVGYTF; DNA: TGTGCCAGCACAGTCTCCGGGGTCGGCTACACCTTC
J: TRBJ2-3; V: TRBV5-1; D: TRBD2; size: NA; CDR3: CASSVEQRGGIDTQYF; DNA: TGCGCCAGCAGCGTCGAACAGCGGGGGGGCATTGATACGCAGTATTTT
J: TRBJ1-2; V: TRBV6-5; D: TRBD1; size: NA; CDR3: CASSYSEGADYGYTF; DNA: TGTGCCAGCAGTTACTCGGAGGGGGCGGACTATGGCTACACCTTC
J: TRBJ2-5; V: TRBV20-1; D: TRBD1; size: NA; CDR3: CSAIMTGTGGWWGETQYF; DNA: TGCAGTGCTATTATGACCGGGACAGGGGGTTGGTGGGGAGAGACCCAGTACTTC